This T cell receptor (beta chain) appears in the sequencing data of a study of response to subunit inactivated influenza vaccine. This clonotype was recorded at least ten times. The antigen remains unidentified. Via MiXCR, TCRdb re-called the RT-PCR reads, giving one row per CDR3 protein. Of hundreds of thousands of distinct CDR3 sequences in the sample, 11% are singletons; the top ten hold about 10%. Germline CDR1 reads SGHTA; CDR2 reads FQGNSA. V was clipped by 4 bases and J by 8 bases; unmatched bases: 5. This CDR3 spans 14 amino acids. Whole-study findings and limits: Each seasonal influenza vaccination recruits few new T cells, the authors suggested.

The data were also submitted as part of a second study, on T cells expressing NK-cell markers. That work contributes: TCR beta cDNA was generated via 5'RACE template switching incorporating UMIs. Among eight sequenced donors, seven carried HCMV seropositivity while one was seronegative. Dominant NKG2C+ clonotype frequencies of roughly 1.0-7.0% of CD8+ T cells were measured in about six donors.

The specimen comprised PBMCs from blood, sampled on the day of vaccination. The sequence was obtained from a man aged 45 to 65 who received an inactivated influenza vaccine. This chain connects TRBV7-2 to TRBJ1-4, with 9 bases matching TRBD1. Written as DNA, the CDR3 is TGTGCCAGCAGCTCCAGGACAGGGGACGAAAAACTGTTTTTT. As protein: CASSSRTGDEKLFF.